The clone carrying this TCR beta chain was found a few times. Its antigen is as yet unknown. Time point here: pre-sensitization, week 0. The treatment denotes: therapeutic diphenylcyclopropenone sensitization with weekly scalp DPC. The sample comes from a study of human T cells and chemical hapten exposure. The overall study: All through the approximately 22-week study, the scalp of each patient received diphenylcyclopropenone doses weekly. From small differences in pooled library volume came most of the variation in per-sample TCR yields. Patients were mainly female, each with alopecia areata, totalis or universalis. Whole-study results and caveats: Controls had significantly fewer large CDR3 similarity clusters than were formed by expanded TCRs.

TCRdb called the RACE reads again in MiXCR, with one record for every CDR3 protein. The repertoire has around 180,000 distinct CDR3 sequences, around 30% of them found once; the top ten carry about 2.8%. The CDR3 sequence is 14 residues long. V dropped 4 bases and J dropped 0 bases, with 9 bases sitting between them. The germline V gene has CDR1 SQVTM and CDR2 ANQGSEA. The sequencing used whole blood, collected in connection with sensitization to the hapten diphenylcyclopropenone (DPC). The TCR sequence derives from a woman aged 30 to 39 with alopecia areata. Some clones in this sample may be carry-over from other donors' samples. This chain joins TRBV29-1 and TRBJ2-2, with D possibly matching TRBD2 (6 bases). This CDR3 is CSVGGGTNTGELFF. CDR3 in DNA: TGCAGCGTTGGAGGCGGGACGAACACCGGGGAGCTGTTTTTT.